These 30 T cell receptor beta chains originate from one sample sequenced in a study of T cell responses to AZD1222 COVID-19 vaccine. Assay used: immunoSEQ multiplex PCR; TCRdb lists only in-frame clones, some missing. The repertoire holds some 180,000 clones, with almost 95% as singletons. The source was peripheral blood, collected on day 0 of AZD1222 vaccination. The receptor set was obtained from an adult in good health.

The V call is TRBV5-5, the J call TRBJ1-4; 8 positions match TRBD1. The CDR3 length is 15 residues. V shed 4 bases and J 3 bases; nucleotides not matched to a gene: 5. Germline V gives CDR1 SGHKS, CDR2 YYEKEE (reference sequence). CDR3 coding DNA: TGTGCCAGCAGCCACCCGACAGGGGCTAATGAAAAACTGTTTTTT. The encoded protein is CASSHPTGANEKLFF.

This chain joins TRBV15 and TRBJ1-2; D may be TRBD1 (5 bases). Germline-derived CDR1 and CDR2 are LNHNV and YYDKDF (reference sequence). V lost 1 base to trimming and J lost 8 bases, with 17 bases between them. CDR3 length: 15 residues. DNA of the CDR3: TGTGCCACCAGCAGAGTGGCAGGGATTTCAGGAGGCTACACCTTC. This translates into CATSRVAGISGGYTF.

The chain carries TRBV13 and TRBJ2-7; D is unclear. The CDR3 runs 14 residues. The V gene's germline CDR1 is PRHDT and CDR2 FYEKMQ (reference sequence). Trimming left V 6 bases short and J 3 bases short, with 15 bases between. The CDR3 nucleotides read TGTGCCAGCAGATCGTGGGGTAAGAACTACGAGCAGTACTTC. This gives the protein CASRSWGKNYEQYF.

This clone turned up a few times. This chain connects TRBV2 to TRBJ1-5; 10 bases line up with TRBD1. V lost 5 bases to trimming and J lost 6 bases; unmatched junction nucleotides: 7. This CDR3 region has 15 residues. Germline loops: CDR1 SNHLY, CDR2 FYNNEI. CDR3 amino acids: CASSRGQGHGQPQHF. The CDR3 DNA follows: TGTGCCAGCAGTAGGGGACAGGGGCACGGTCAGCCCCAGCATTTT.

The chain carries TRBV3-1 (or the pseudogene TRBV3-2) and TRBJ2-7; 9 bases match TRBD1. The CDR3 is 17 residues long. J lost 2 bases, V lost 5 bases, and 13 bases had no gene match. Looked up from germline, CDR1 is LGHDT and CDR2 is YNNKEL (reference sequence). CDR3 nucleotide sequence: TGTGCCAGCAGCAGCCCAGAGGGACAGGGACCTGCCTACGAGCAGTACTTC. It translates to CASSSPEGQGPAYEQYF.

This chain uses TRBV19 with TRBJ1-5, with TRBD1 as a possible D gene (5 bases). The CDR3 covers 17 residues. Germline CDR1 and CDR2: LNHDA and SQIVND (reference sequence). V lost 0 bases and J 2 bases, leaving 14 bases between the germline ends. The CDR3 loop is CASSIDQWQGGNQPQHF. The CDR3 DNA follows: TGTGCCAGTAGTATAGATCAGTGGCAGGGTGGCAATCAGCCCCAGCATTTT.

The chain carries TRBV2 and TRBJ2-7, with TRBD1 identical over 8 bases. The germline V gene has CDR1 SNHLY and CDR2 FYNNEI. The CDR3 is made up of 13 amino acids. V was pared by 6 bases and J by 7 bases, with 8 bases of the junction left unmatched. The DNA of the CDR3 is TGTGCCAGCAGGAGCAGGGGGCTAGAGGAGCAGTACTTC. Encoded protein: CASRSRGLEEQYF. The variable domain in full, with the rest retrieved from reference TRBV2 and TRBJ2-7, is EPEVTQTPSHQVTQMGQEVILRCVPISNHLYFYWYRQILGQKVEFLVSFYNNEISEKSEIFDDQFSVERPDGSNFTLKIRSTKLEDSAMYFCASRSRGLEEQYFGPGTRLTVT.

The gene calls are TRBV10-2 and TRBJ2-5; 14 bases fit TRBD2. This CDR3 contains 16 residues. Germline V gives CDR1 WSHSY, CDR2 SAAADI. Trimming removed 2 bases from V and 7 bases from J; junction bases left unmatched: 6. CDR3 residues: CASSESGLAGGGTQYF. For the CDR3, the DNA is TGCGCCAGCAGTGAGAGCGGACTAGCGGGGGGAGGGACCCAGTACTTC.

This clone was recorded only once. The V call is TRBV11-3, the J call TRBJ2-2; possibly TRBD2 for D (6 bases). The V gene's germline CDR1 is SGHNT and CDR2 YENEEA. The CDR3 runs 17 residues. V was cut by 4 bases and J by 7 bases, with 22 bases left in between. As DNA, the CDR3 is TGTGCCAGCAGCTCCGCCCCCTACGGGGGACGAGTCGGGGAGCTGTTTTTT. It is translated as CASSSAPYGGRVGELFF.

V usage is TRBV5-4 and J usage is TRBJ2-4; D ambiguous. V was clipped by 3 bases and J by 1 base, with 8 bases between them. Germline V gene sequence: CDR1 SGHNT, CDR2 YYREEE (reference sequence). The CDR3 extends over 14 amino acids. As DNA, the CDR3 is TGTGCCAGCAGCTCCCCGTCGGCCAAAAACATTCAGTACTTC. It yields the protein CASSSPSAKNIQYF.

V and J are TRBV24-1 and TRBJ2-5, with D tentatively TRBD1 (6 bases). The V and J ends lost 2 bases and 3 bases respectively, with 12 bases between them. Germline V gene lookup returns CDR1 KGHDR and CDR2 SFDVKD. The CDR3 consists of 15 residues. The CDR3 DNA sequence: TGTGCCACCAGTGATTCCCCCTCAGGGGAAGAGACCCAGTACTTC. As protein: CATSDSPSGEETQYF.

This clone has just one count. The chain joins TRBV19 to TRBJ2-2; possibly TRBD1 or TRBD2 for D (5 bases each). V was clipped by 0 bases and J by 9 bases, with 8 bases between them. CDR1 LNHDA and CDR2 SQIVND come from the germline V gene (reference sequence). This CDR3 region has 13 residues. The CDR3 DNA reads TGTGCCAGTAGTATAGAGGGGACCAGGGAGCTGTTTTTT. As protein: CASSIEGTRELFF. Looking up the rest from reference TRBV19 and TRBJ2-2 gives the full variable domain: DGGITQSPKYLFRKEGQNVTLSCEQNLNHDAMYWYRQDPGQGLRLIYYSQIVNDFQKGDIAEGYSVSREKKESFPLTVTSAQKNPTAFYLCASSIEGTRELFFGEGSRLTVL.

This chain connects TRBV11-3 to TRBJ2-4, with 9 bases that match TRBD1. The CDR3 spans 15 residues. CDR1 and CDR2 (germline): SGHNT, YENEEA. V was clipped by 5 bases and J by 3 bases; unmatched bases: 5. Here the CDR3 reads CASSTGGDDKNIQYF. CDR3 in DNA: TGTGCCAGCAGCACAGGGGGCGATGACAAAAACATTCAGTACTTC. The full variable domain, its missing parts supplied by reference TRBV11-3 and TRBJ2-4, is EAGVVQSPRYKIIEKKQPVAFWCNPISGHNTLYWYLQNLGQGPELLIRYENEEAVDDSQLPKDRFSAERLKGVDSTLKIQPAELGDSAVYLCASSTGGDDKNIQYFGAGTRLSVL.

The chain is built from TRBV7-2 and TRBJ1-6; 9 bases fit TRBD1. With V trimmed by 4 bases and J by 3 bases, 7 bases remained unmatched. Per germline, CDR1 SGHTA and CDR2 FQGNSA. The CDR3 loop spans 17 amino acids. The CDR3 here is CASSYLRDRVYNSPLHF. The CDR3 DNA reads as TGTGCCAGCAGCTACCTACGGGACAGGGTCTATAATTCACCCCTCCACTTT. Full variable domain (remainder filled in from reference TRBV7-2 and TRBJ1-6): GAGVSQSPSNKVTEKGKDVELRCDPISGHTALYWYRQSLGQGLEFLIYFQGNSAPDKSGLPSDRFSAERTGGSVSTLTIQRTQQEDSAVYLCASSYLRDRVYNSPLHFGNGTRLTVT.

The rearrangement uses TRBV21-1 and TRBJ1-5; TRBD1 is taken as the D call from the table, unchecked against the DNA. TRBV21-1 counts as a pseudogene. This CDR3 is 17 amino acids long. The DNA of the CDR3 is TGTGCCAGCAGCAACGGTGGCAGGCTTTATAGCAATCAGCCCCAGCATTTT. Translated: CASSNGGRLYSNQPQHF.

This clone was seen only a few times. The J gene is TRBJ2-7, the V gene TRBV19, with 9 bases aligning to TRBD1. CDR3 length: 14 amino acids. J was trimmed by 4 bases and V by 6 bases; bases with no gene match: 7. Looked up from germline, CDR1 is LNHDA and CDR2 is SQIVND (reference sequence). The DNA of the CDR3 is TGTGCCAGTAGCCAACAGGGGGCCAGTTACGAGCAGTACTTC. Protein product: CASSQQGASYEQYF.

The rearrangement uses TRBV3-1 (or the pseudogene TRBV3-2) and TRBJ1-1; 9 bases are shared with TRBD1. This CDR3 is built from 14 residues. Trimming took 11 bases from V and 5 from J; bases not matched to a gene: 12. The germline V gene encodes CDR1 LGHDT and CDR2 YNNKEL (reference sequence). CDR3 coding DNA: TGTGCCGTTCACCCGGGACAGGGTGGTACTGAAGCTTTCTTT. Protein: CAVHPGQGGTEAFF.

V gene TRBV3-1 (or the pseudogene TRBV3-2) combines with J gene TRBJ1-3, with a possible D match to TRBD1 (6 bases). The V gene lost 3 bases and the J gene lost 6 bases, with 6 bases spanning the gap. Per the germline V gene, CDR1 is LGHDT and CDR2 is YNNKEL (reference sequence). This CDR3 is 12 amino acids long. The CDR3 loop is CASSQGANTIYF. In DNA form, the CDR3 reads TGTGCCAGCAGCCAGGGGGCAAACACCATATATTTT.

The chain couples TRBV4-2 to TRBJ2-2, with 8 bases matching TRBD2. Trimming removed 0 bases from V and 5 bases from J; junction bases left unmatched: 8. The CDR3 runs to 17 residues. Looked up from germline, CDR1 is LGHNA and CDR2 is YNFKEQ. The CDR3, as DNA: TGTGCCAGCAGCCAAGAGCATCCAGCGGGGGTTACCGGGGAGCTGTTTTTT. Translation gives CASSQEHPAGVTGELFF.

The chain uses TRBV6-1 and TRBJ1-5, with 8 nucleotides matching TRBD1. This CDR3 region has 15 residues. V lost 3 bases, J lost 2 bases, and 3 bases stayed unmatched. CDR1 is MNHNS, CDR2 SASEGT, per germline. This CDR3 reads CASSEETGGNQPQHF. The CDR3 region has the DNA TGTGCCAGCAGTGAGGAGACAGGGGGCAATCAGCCCCAGCATTTT.

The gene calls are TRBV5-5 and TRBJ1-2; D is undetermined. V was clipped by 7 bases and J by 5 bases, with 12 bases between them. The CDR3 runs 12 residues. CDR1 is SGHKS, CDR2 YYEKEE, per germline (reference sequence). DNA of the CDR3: TGTGCCAGCGACCTCGGGCCTTATGGCTACACCTTC. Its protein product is CASDLGPYGYTF.

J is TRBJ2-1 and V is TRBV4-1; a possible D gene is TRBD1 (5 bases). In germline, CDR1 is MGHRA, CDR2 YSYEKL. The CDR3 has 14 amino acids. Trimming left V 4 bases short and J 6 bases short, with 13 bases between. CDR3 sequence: CASSPQTRANEQFF. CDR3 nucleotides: TGCGCCAGCAGCCCCCAAACCAGGGCCAATGAGCAGTTCTTC.

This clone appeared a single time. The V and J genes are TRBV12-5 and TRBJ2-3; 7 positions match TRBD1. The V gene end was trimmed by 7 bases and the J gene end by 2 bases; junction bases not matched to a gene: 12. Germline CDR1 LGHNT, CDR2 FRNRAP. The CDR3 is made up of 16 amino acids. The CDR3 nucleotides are TGTGCTAGTGTCACCCCACCGGGACAGCCCACAGATACGCAGTATTTT. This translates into CASVTPPGQPTDTQYF.

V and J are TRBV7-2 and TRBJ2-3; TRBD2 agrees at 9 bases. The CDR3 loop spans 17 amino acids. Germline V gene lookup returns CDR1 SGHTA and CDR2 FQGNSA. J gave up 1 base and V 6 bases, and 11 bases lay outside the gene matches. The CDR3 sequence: CASSLTGGGARTDTQYF. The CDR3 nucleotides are TGTGCCAGCAGTCTGACTGGCGGGGGGGCCCGCACAGATACGCAGTATTTT.

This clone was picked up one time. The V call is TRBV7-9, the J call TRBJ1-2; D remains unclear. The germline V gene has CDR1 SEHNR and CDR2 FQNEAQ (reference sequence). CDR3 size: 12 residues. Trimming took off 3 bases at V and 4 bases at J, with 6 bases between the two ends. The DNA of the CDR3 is TGTGCCAGCAGCTTCGAAAGCTATGGCTACACCTTC. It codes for CASSFESYGYTF.

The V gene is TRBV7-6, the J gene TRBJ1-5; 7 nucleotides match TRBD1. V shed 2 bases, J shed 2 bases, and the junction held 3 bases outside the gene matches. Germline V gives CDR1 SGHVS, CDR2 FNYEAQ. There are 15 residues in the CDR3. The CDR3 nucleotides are TGTGCCAGCAGCTTAACAGGGGTTGGCAATCAGCCCCAGCATTTT. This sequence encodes CASSLTGVGNQPQHF.

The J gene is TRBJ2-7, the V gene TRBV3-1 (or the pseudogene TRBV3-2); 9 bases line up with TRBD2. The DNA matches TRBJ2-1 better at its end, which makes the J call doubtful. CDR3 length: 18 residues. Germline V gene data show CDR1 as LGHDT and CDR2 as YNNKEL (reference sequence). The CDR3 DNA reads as TGTGCCAGCAGCCAAGACGGGACTAGCTTAAGCTCCTACAATGAGCAGTTCTTC. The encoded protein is CASSQDGTSLSSYNEQFF.

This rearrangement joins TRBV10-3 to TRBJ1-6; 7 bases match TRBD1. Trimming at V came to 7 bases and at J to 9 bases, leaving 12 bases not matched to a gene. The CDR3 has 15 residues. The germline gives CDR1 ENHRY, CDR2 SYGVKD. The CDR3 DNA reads TGTGCCATCACCCCCACGGACAGGAGGGGTTCACCCCTCCACTTT. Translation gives CAITPTDRRGSPLHF.

The CDR3 is CASSEGFRDFAFF. CDR3 nucleotides: TGTGCCAGCAGTGAAGGCTTCAGGGACTTTGCTTTCTTT. This chain links TRBV6-1 with TRBJ1-1; perhaps TRBD1 as D (5 bases). Germline CDR1 MNHNS, CDR2 SASEGT. V dropped 1 base and J dropped 11 bases, with 14 bases sitting between them. The CDR3 length is 13 residues.

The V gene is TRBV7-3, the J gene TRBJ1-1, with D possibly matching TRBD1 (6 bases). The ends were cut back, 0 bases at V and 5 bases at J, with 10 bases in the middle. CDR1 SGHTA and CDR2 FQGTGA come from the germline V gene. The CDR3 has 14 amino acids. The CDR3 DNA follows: TGTGCCAGCAGCTTAACAGGGGGGCGGACTGAAGCTTTCTTT. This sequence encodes CASSLTGGRTEAFF.